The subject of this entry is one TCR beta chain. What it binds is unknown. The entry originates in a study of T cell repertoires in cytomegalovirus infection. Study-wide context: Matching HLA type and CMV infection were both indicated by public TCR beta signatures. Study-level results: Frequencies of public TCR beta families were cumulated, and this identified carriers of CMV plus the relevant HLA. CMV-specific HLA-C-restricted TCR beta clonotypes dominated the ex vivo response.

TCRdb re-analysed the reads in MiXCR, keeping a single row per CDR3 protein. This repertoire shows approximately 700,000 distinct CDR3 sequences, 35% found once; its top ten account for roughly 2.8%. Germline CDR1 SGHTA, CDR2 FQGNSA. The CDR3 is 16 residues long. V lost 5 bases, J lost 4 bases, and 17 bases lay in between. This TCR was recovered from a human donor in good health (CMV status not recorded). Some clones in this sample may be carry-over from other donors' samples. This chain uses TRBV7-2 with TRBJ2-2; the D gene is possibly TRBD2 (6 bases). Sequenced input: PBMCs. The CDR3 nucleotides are TGTGCCAGCAGCCCCCACGGGGGTATGAGCACCGGGGAGCTGTTTTTT. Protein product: CASSPHGGMSTGELFF.